What follows describes a single T cell receptor (beta chain). CDR3 length equals 15 residues. Germline assignment: CDR1 LGHDT and CDR2 YNNKEL (reference sequence). J lost 5 bases, V lost 4 bases, and 6 bases had no gene match. The data stem from a study of blood T cell repertoires in COVID-19. For the study at large: The analysed material was cDNA or gDNA that came from T cells, B-cell-depleted T cells, or PBMCs.

The data were produced by immunoSEQ multiplex PCR, yet TCRdb's version contains in-frame clones alone and is incomplete. This sample has more than 110,000 clones, with 77% found just once. This rearrangement joins TRBV3-1 (or the pseudogene TRBV3-2) to TRBJ2-7, with TRBD2 identical over 12 bases. The sample taken for sequencing was peripheral blood. This TCR was sampled from a woman between 50 and 59 years old with active or convalescent COVID-19. CDR3 loop: CASSPSGGARNEQYF. The CDR3 DNA sequence: TGTGCCAGCAGCCCTAGCGGGGGGGCCCGGAACGAGCAGTACTTC.